The clone carrying this T cell receptor (beta chain) was detected many times. Antigen: not known. TCRdb itself ran the reads through MiXCR, one entry per CDR3 protein. The sample includes about 260,000 distinct CDR3 sequences, 12% to 15% seen only once; the top ten take around 8.1%. This specimen belongs to a study of T cell repertoires in cytomegalovirus infection. Study results and limitations: HLA-C-restricted CMV-specific TCR beta clonotypes prevailed in the ex vivo response.

The sample was PBMCs. The TCR comes from a human donor in good health (CMV status not recorded). Some clones in this sample may be carry-over from other donors' samples.

The CDR3 protein is CATSRDRNQPQHF. The CDR3 coding sequence is TGTGCCACCAGCAGAGATAGAAATCAGCCCCAGCATTTT. The V call is TRBV15, the J call TRBJ1-5; D is undetermined. V was clipped by 0 bases and J by 4 bases, with 4 bases between them. CDR3 length equals 13 residues. CDR1 is LNHNV, CDR2 YYDKDF, per germline (reference sequence). The full variable domain, with the rest looked up from reference TRBV15 and TRBJ1-5, is DAMVIQNPRYQVTQFGKPVTLSCSQTLNHNVMYWYQQKSSQAPKLLFHYYDKDFNNEADTPDNFQSRRPNTSFCFLDIRSPGLGDTAMYLCATSRDRNQPQHFGDGTRLSIL.